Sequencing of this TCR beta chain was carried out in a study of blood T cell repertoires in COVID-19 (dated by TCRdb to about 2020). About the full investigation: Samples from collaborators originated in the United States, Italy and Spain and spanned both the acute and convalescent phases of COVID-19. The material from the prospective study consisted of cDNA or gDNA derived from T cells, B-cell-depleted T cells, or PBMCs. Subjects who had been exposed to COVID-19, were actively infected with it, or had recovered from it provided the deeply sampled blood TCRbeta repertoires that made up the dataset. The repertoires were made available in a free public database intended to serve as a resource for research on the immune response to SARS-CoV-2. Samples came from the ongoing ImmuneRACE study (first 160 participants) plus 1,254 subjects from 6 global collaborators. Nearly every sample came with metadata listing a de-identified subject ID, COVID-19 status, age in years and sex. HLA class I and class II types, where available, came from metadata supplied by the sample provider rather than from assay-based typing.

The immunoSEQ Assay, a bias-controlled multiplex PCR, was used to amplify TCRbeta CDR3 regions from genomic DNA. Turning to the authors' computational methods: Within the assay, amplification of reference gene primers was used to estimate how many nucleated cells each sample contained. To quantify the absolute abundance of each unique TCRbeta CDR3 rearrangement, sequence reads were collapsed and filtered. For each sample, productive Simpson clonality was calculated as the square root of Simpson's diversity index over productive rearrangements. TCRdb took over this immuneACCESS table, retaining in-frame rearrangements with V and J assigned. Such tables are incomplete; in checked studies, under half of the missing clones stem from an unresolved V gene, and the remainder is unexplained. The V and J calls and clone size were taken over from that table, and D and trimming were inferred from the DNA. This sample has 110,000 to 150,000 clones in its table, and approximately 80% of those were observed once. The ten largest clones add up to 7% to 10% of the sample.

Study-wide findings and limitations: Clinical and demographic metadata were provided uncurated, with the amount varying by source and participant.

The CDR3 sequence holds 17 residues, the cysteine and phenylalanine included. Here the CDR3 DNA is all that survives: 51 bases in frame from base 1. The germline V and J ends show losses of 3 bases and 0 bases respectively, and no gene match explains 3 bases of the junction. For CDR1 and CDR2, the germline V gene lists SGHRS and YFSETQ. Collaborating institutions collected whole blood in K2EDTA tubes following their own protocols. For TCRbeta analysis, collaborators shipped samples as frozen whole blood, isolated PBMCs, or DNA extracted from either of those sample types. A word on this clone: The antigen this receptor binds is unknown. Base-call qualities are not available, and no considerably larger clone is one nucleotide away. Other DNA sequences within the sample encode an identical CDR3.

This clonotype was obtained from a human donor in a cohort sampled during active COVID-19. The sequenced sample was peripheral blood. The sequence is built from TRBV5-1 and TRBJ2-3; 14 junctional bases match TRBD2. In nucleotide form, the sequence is TGCGCCAGCAGCTCCCGACTAGCGGGAGGGAGCACAGATACGCAGTATTTT. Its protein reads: CASSSRLAGGSTDTQYF.